These T cell receptor beta chains were read from a single sample in a study of cytotoxic CD8 clonotypes in ibrutinib-treated CLL. The method was immunoSEQ multiplex PCR; TCRdb's version includes in-frame clones alone and lacks a portion of them. The sample records around 26,000 clones, 85% being singletons. The specimen comprised PBMCs, sampled after 24 months of ibrutinib treatment. Every receptor here comes from a human donor with chronic lymphocytic leukemia. The CDR3 runs from the conserved cysteine through the conserved F or W. D genes are given only for firm matches. Clone size is stated in some rows and not others, as once, few, many or a class when expanded.

TRBV21-1	.	TRBJ2-7	.	CASHCRLAGETYEQYF	TGTGCCAGCCATTGTAGACTAGCGGGGGAAACCTACGAGCAGTACTTC
TRBV6-6	.	TRBJ2-3	.	CASSPYPARGTDTQYF	TGTGCCAGCAGCCCATACCCGGCGCGGGGCACAGATACGCAGTATTTT
TRBV6-5	.	TRBJ1-5	.	CASSTGGTLAGPQHF	TGTGCCAGCAGCACGGGGGGAACTCTAGCGGGGCCCCAGCATTTT
TRBV28	.	TRBJ2-5	.	CASRNSQRWETQYF	TGTGCCAGCAGGAACAGCCAGCGGTGGGAGACCCAGTACTTC
TRBV4-2	.	TRBJ2-3	TRBD2	CASSQTSGVTDTQYF	TGTGCCAGCAGCCAGACTAGCGGGGTCACAGATACGCAGTATTTT
TRBV2	.	TRBJ2-2	TRBD1	CARSGQIPGELFF	TGTGCCAGATCGGGACAGATCCCCGGGGAGCTGTTTTTT
TRBV5-1	.	TRBJ2-7	TRBD2	CASSPAGRLAGEGEQYF	TGCGCCAGCAGCCCCGCGGGCAGACTAGCGGGGGAGGGCGAGCAGTACTTC
TRBV19	once	TRBJ1-1	.	CASSLHAGSGGTEAFF	TGTGCCAGTAGCCTTCATGCCGGGAGTGGAGGCACTGAAGCTTTCTTT
TRBV28	.	TRBJ1-4	.	CASRTPGGVGTNEKLFF	TGTGCCAGCAGGACCCCTGGGGGGGTTGGGACTAATGAAAAACTGTTTTTT
TRBV11-2	.	TRBJ1-2	TRBD1	CASSLLTGRGGYTF	TGTGCCAGCAGCTTACTGACAGGGAGGGGTGGCTACACCTTC
TRBV5-1	.	TRBJ2-7	.	CASRGRDERNEQYF	TGCGCCAGCAGAGGGCGGGACGAACGGAACGAGCAGTACTTC
TRBV10-3	.	TRBJ2-7	.	CAISESADTNYEQYF	TGTGCCATCAGTGAGTCCGCGGACACGAACTACGAGCAGTACTTC
TRBV4-2	once	TRBJ1-1	TRBD1	CASSQDGGTARRGTPEEAFF	TGTGCCAGCAGCCAAGATGGGGGGACAGCTAGAAGAGGCACCCCAGAAGAAGCTTTCTTT
TRBV7-3	.	TRBJ2-5	.	CASSLGGLQETQYF	TGTGCCAGCAGCTTAGGAGGACTCCAAGAGACCCAGTACTTC
TRBV4-1	.	TRBJ1-5	.	CASSQDWGFSNQPQHF	TGCGCCAGCAGCCAAGACTGGGGTTTCAGCAATCAGCCCCAGCATTTT
TRBV27	.	TRBJ2-2	TRBD2	CASTPGAGGLNTGELFF	TGTGCCAGCACCCCGGGGGCGGGGGGCCTGAACACCGGGGAGCTGTTTTTT
TRBV15	.	TRBJ2-2	TRBD2	CATSRDRLAGRTGELFF	TGTGCCACCAGCAGAGATCGACTAGCGGGGAGAACCGGGGAGCTGTTTTTT
TRBV9	.	TRBJ2-1	.	CASSGQGRSYNEQFF	TGTGCCAGCAGCGGTCAGGGGCGATCCTACAATGAGCAGTTCTTC
TRBV27	.	TRBJ1-2	TRBD1	CASSLWAQGGNYGYTF	TGTGCCAGCAGCTTATGGGCACAGGGGGGGAACTATGGCTACACCTTC
TRBV28	.	TRBJ1-5	.	CASSLGRYSNQPQHF	TGTGCCAGCAGTTTAGGCAGATATAGCAATCAGCCCCAGCATTTT
TRBV23-1	once	TRBJ2-7	TRBD1	CASSRYRGTYEQYF	TGCGCCAGCAGTCGGTACAGGGGGACCTACGAGCAGTACTTC
TRBV5-6	.	TRBJ2-4	.	CASRRGTKNIQYF	TGTGCCAGCAGACGGGGGACCAAAAACATTCAGTACTTC
TRBV5-1	.	TRBJ1-5	.	CASSPLPPGANQPQHF	TGCGCCAGCAGCCCCCTTCCGCCAGGCGCGAATCAGCCCCAGCATTTT
TRBV5-4	.	TRBJ2-1	TRBD2	CASSASSGGHNEQFF	TGTGCCAGCAGCGCCTCTAGCGGGGGGCACAATGAGCAGTTCTTC
TRBV6-5	.	TRBJ1-5	TRBD1	CASSGTGGNQPQHF	TGTGCCAGCAGCGGGACAGGGGGCAATCAGCCCCAGCATTTT
TRBV4-1	.	TRBJ1-2	.	CASSQDGSYGYTF	TGCGCCAGCAGCCAAGATGGGAGCTATGGCTACACCTTC
TRBV5-6	.	TRBJ2-7	TRBD1	CASSWGTGGFNEQYF	TGTGCCAGCAGCTGGGGGACAGGGGGCTTTAACGAGCAGTACTTC
TRBV6-1	.	TRBJ1-5	.	CASGDTTHQHF	TGTGCCAGCGGTGACACGACGCACCAGCATTTT
TRBV6-6	.	TRBJ2-7	TRBD2	CASSFRGVVYEQYF	TGTGCCAGCAGTTTTCGGGGGGTGGTATACGAGCAGTACTTC
TRBV7-8	.	TRBJ1-6	TRBD1	CASSLKYWTGVDSPLHF	TGTGCCAGCAGCTTAAAATACTGGACAGGGGTTGATTCACCCCTCCACTTT
TRBV7-2	once	TRBJ2-7	.	CASSRGTPVIYEQYF	TGTGCCAGCAGCCGGGGGACACCTGTTATATACGAGCAGTACTTC
TRBV18	.	TRBJ1-6	.	CASSLSGTPNSPLHF	TGTGCCAGCTCACTTTCTGGGACCCCCAATTCACCCCTCCACTTT
TRBV10-2	.	TRBJ2-7	.	CASSEWGYEQYF	TGCGCCAGCAGTGAGTGGGGGTACGAGCAGTACTTC
TRBV14	.	TRBJ2-1	TRBD2	CASSQRTFRLAGGPRNEQFF	TGTGCCAGCAGCCAAAGAACGTTCCGGCTAGCGGGGGGGCCTCGGAATGAGCAGTTCTTC
TRBV5-4	medium-sized	TRBJ1-5	.	CASSRQDRNQPQHF	TGTGCCAGCAGCCGACAGGATCGTAATCAGCCCCAGCATTTT
TRBV5-1	once	TRBJ2-1	.	CASSFAWETYNEQFF	TGCGCCAGCAGCTTTGCCTGGGAGACCTACAATGAGCAGTTCTTC
TRBV6-1	.	TRBJ2-1	TRBD1	CASSAFVQGANEQFF	TGTGCCAGCAGTGCTTTCGTACAGGGGGCAAATGAGCAGTTCTTC
TRBV5-1	.	TRBJ2-5	TRBD1	CASSLGDRRQETQYF	TGCGCCAGCAGCTTGGGGGACAGAAGACAAGAGACCCAGTACTTC
TRBV6-5	.	TRBJ1-5	.	CASRQDSNQPQHF	TGTGCCAGCAGACAGGACAGCAATCAGCCCCAGCATTTT
TRBV7-2	.	TRBJ2-7	.	CASSQTVAYEQYF	TGTGCCAGCAGCCAGACGGTAGCCTACGAGCAGTACTTC
TRBV7-9	.	TRBJ2-7	TRBD2	CASSSQTSPPYEQYF	TGTGCCAGCAGCTCTCAGACTAGCCCTCCCTACGAGCAGTACTTC
TRBV5-6	.	TRBJ2-3	.	CASSSLGGGLSTDTQYF	TGTGCCAGCAGCTCCCTCGGCGGCGGACTTAGCACAGATACGCAGTATTTT
TRBV7-9	.	TRBJ1-2	.	CASSLADSLYGYTF	TGTGCCAGCAGCTTAGCAGACAGTCTGTATGGCTACACCTTC
TRBV6-1	few	TRBJ2-1	.	CVSPGQYSYNEQFF	TGTGTTTCGCCCGGACAGTACTCCTACAATGAGCAGTTCTTC
TRBV5-1	.	TRBJ2-5	TRBD1	CASSLAEGQGRRETQYF	TGCGCCAGCAGCTTGGCCGAGGGACAGGGGAGGCGAGAGACCCAGTACTTC
TRBV5-4	.	TRBJ1-2	.	CASSLAQGVAGYTF	TGTGCCAGCAGCTTGGCACAGGGAGTTGCGGGCTACACCTTC
TRBV9	.	TRBJ2-2	TRBD2	CASSPLAGALTGELFF	TGTGCCAGCAGCCCCCTAGCGGGGGCCCTCACCGGGGAGCTGTTTTTT
TRBV29-1	once	TRBJ2-7	.	CSATLAVSSYEQYF	TGCAGCGCTACCTTGGCAGTTAGCTCCTACGAGCAGTACTTC
TRBV6-1	.	TRBJ1-2	TRBD1	CASSAWDSLVILF	TGTGCCAGCAGTGCTTGGGACAGCCTTGTGATACTCTTC
TRBV28	few	TRBJ2-1	TRBD1	CASPPTGLFYNEQFF	TGTGCCAGCCCTCCGACAGGGTTATTCTACAATGAGCAGTTCTTC
TRBV7-6	.	TRBJ2-5	.	CASSEGWETQYF	TGTGCCAGCAGCGAAGGTTGGGAGACCCAGTACTTC
TRBV9	few	TRBJ1-1	.	CASSVGTGFTEAFF	TGTGCCAGCAGCGTAGGAACGGGCTTCACTGAAGCTTTCTTT
TRBV6-6	.	TRBJ1-1	.	CASSFSGEDTEAFF	TGTGCCAGCAGTTTCTCTGGGGAGGACACTGAAGCTTTCTTT
TRBV27	.	TRBJ2-1	TRBD1	CASSPQQGLRNEQFF	TGTGCCAGCAGTCCTCAACAGGGGCTTAGGAATGAGCAGTTCTTC
TRBV13	.	TRBJ1-1	.	CASSAVPGPYTEAFF	TGTGCCAGCAGCGCAGTCCCCGGACCTTACACTGAAGCTTTCTTT
TRBV27	.	TRBJ2-7	TRBD2	CASSWGLAGDEQYF	TGTGCCAGCAGTTGGGGACTAGCGGGGGACGAGCAGTACTTC